A selection of T cell receptor beta chains follows, all from one sample in a study of blood T cell repertoires in COVID-19. Assay: immunoSEQ multiplex PCR; the TCRdb copy retains only in-frame clones and omits some. The sample has 35,000 to 45,000 clones, approximately 86% seen once; the top ten hold approximately 15%. Material: peripheral blood. These receptors were obtained from a human donor in a cohort sampled during active COVID-19. The CDR3 runs from the conserved cysteine through the conserved F or W. D genes are given only for firm matches.

j_call,v_call,d_call,cdr3_length,cdr3_aa,cdr3_nt
TRBJ2-3,TRBV5-1,TRBD1,15,CASSLRTGESDTQYF,TGCGCCAGCAGCTTGCGGACAGGGGAGTCAGATACGCAGTATTTT
TRBJ1-2,TRBV14,-,13,CASSQNSGYGYTF,TGTGCCAGCAGCCAAAACAGCGGTTATGGCTACACCTTC
TRBJ2-5,TRBV5-6,TRBD1,14,CASSPTGVEETQYF,TGTGCCAGCAGCCCGACAGGGGTGGAAGAGACCCAGTACTTC
TRBJ1-4,TRBV6-5,TRBD1,15,CASSQPGTGGEKLFF,TGTGCCAGCAGCCAACCCGGGACAGGGGGCGAAAAACTGTTTTTT
TRBJ1-4,TRBV14,-,14,CASSQVLRAEKLFF,TGTGCCAGCAGCCAAGTATTGAGGGCTGAAAAACTGTTTTTT
TRBJ2-5,TRBV18,TRBD2,14,CASSPASGQETQYF,TGTGCCAGCTCACCCGCTAGCGGGCAAGAGACCCAGTACTTC
TRBJ1-2,TRBV5-4,TRBD1,13,CASSQDRDYGYTF,TGTGCCAGCAGCCAGGACAGGGACTATGGCTACACCTTC
TRBJ1-2,TRBV5-6,TRBD1,14,CASGLRDRGGGYTF,TGTGCCAGCGGACTCCGGGACAGGGGAGGAGGCTACACCTTC
TRBJ2-3,TRBV28,TRBD1,15,CASRTGGIGTDTQYF,TGTGCCAGCAGGACAGGGGGAATAGGCACAGATACGCAGTATTTT
TRBJ1-5,TRBV29-1,-,12,CSVGIRGQPQHF,TGCAGCGTTGGGATCAGGGGACAGCCCCAGCATTTT
TRBJ2-2,TRBV10-3,TRBD1,18,CAISGRDRDPLDAGELFF,TGTGCCATCAGCGGCCGGGACAGGGATCCCTTAGATGCCGGGGAGCTGTTTTTT
TRBJ2-3,TRBV7-2,TRBD2,18,CASSALGRGARGTDTQYF,TGTGCCAGCAGCGCCCTGGGGCGGGGGGCCCGGGGCACAGATACGCAGTATTTT
TRBJ2-3,TRBV9,-,15,CASSAPQGGGNTQYF,TGTGCCAGCAGCGCCCCACAAGGGGGGGGTAATACGCAGTATTTT
TRBJ1-2,TRBV27,-,18,CASRPGVNIHLSNYGYTF,TGTGCCAGCAGGCCAGGGGTTAATATCCACTTATCTAACTATGGCTACACCTTC